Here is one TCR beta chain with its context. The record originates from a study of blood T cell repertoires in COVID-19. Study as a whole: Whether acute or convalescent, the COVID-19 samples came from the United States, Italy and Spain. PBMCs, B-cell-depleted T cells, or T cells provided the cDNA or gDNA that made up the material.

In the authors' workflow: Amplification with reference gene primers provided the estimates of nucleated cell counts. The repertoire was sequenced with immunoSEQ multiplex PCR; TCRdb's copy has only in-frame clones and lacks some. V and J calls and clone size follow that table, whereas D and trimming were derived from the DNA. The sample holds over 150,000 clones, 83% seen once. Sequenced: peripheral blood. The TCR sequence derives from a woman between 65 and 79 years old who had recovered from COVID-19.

CDR3 sequence (DNA): TGTGCCAGCAGCCCTCAGGGGGCCGGCACCGGGGAGCTGTTTTTT. Protein product: CASSPQGAGTGELFF. V gene TRBV7-3 combines with J gene TRBJ2-2; TRBD1 aligns across 8 bases. Germline values: CDR1 SGHTA, CDR2 FQGTGA. V lost 5 bases, J lost 4 bases, and 6 bases stayed unmatched. This CDR3 contains 15 residues.